Listed below are T cell receptor beta chains from one sample, sequenced in a study of CD8+ T cells in alopecia areata. The assay was immunoSEQ multiplex PCR, and TCRdb's table has in-frame clones only and misses some. The sample shows 35,000 to 45,000 clones, roughly 89% of them seen only once. This specimen was CD8+ T cells sorted from blood, taken at week 24, from a patient treated with tofacitinib. These receptor sequences come from a human donor with alopecia areata. The CDR3 runs from the conserved cysteine through the conserved F or W. Each record gives: J gene, clone size, D gene, V gene, CDR3 DNA, CDR3 protein. A D gene is named only where the DNA matches it firmly. Expanded clones are given a class, and other clones once, few, many or no size at all.

TRBJ2-7,.,.,TRBV19,TGTGCCAGTAGCTTACAGGGATCAGACGAGCAGTACTTC,CASSLQGSDEQYF
TRBJ2-7,.,TRBD1,TRBV15,TGTGCCACCAGCAGAGAAGGGGGCAACTACGAGCAGTACTTC,CATSREGGNYEQYF
TRBJ2-2,.,.,TRBV6-5,TGTGCCAGCAGTTACTCGTCGAACACCGGGGAGCTGTTTTTT,CASSYSSNTGELFF
TRBJ2-1,.,TRBD1,TRBV7-9,TGTGCCAGCAGCCCGTGGACAGGCAATGAGCAGTTCTTC,CASSPWTGNEQFF
TRBJ2-7,.,.,TRBV30,TGTGCCTGGAGTGTACTTTGGGGGCAGACCTACGAGCAGTACTTC,CAWSVLWGQTYEQYF
TRBJ2-7,once,.,TRBV30,TGTGCCTGGAGTATGGCGGTGGGATACGAGCAGTACTTC,CAWSMAVGYEQYF
TRBJ2-7,.,.,TRBV2,TGTGCCAGCAGTGAAGTAGAGGCCGAGCAGTACTTC,CASSEVEAEQYF
TRBJ2-1,.,TRBD1,TRBV7-9,TGTGCCAGCAGACTTAATCGGGACAGGGGACTCTTC,CASRLNRDRGLF
TRBJ2-3,.,TRBD1,TRBV19,TGTGCCAGTAGTATGGGGGACAGCAGCACAGATACGCAGTATTTT,CASSMGDSSTDTQYF
TRBJ2-3,.,TRBD2,TRBV7-9,TGTGCCAGCAGCGAGGGACTAACCGGCACAGATACGCAGTATTTT,CASSEGLTGTDTQYF
TRBJ2-2,.,.,TRBV19,TGTGCCAGTAGTATACGGAACGGGGAGCTGTTTTTT,CASSIRNGELFF
TRBJ2-7,.,.,TRBV9,TGTGCCAGCAGCTTCGGTGATAGCTCCTACGAGCAGTACTTC,CASSFGDSSYEQYF
TRBJ1-5,.,.,TRBV21-1,TGTGCCAGCAGAAGGGACAGGGGCGTCGGAAATAGCAATCAGCCCCAGCATTTT,CASRRDRGVGNSNQPQHF
TRBJ2-3,.,.,TRBV11-2,TGTGCCAGCAGCTATACTACCCTTCACACAGATACGCAGTATTTT,CASSYTTLHTDTQYF
TRBJ2-5,.,TRBD2,TRBV7-9,TGTGCCAGCAGCTCCAGACTAGCGGGGGACCAAGAGACCCAGTACTTC,CASSSRLAGDQETQYF
TRBJ2-2,.,.,TRBV7-2,TGTGCCAGCACCCGGGGTCTCAACACCGGGGAGCTGTTTTTT,CASTRGLNTGELFF